The 32 T cell receptor beta chains in this list originate from one sample, sequenced in a study of regulatory T cells. General study points: Regulatory T cells from CD3G-deficient patients were less diverse than autologous conventional CD4+ cells and control regulatory cells.

The primer mix had 52 TRBV and 13 TRBJ primers. This table comes from immunoSEQ multiplex PCR, and its TCRdb copy is limited to in-frame clones, with some not included. Of approximately 2,300 clones in the sample, 85% to 95% were seen once. What these receptors recognize is not known. Sequences were obtained from CD4+ Tregs sorted from blood. The receptors come from a child aged 5 to 17 with CD3G deficiency.

The V and J genes are TRBV28 and TRBJ2-7; D is unclear. CDR3 length: 12 amino acids. Trimming removed 6 bases at V and 3 bases at J, with 9 bases between. Germline V gene data show CDR1 as MDHEN and CDR2 as SYDVKM. As DNA, the CDR3 is TGTGCCAGCAGCCCTTTCGGCTACGAGCAGTACTTC. Amino acids: CASSPFGYEQYF.

The V gene is TRBV6-6, the J gene TRBJ1-2; no firm D call. CDR1 is MNHNY, CDR2 SVGAGI, per germline (reference sequence). V was trimmed by 7 bases and J by 0 bases, leaving 9 bases between them. The CDR3 has 13 amino acids. The CDR3 bases are TGTGCCAGCACGCGAACAGCTAACTATGGCTACACCTTC. Translated: CASTRTANYGYTF.

V gene TRBV4-1 combines with J gene TRBJ2-3, with 7 bases fitting TRBD2. V was pared by 1 base and J by 6 bases, with 25 bases of the junction left unmatched. Germline CDR1 and CDR2: MGHRA and YSYEKL. The CDR3 sequence is 21 residues long. The DNA for the CDR3 is TGCGCCAGCAGCCAAGGACGGAGTTTGGCGGGGCTAGCGGTTCCCCCGGATACGCAGTATTTT. This codes for CASSQGRSLAGLAVPPDTQYF.

The rearrangement links TRBV6-1 to TRBJ2-7; D remains unclear. This CDR3 has 11 amino acids. V was clipped by 2 bases and J by 5 bases, with 4 bases between them. Germline V gene lookup returns CDR1 MNHNS and CDR2 SASEGT. The CDR3 nucleotides read TGTGCCAGCAGTGAACTCCACGAGCAGTACTTC. This sequence encodes CASSELHEQYF.

Concerning this clone itself: The same CDR3 is also encoded by other DNA sequences in this sample. The chain uses TRBV19 and TRBJ2-1, with D possibly being TRBD1 or TRBD2 (5 bases each). V was pared by 3 bases and J by 9 bases, with 21 bases between. Germline V gives CDR1 LNHDA, CDR2 SQIVND (reference sequence). The CDR3 spans 16 residues. The chain's CDR3 is CASSIPPGKGAIEQFF. CDR3 DNA: TGTGCCAGTAGTATCCCTCCGGGAAAAGGGGCAATTGAGCAGTTCTTC.

This rearrangement joins TRBV28 to TRBJ2-1, with D possibly TRBD1 on 6 matching bases. Germline CDR1 is MDHEN and CDR2 is SYDVKM. The CDR3 extends over 13 amino acids. V lost 6 bases and J 8 bases, leaving 14 bases between the germline ends. The CDR3 reads CASSTRTVHEQFF. CDR3 DNA: TGTGCCAGCAGCACCCGGACAGTACATGAGCAGTTCTTC. Based on the CDR3 plus reference TRBV28 and TRBJ2-1, the full variable domain is DVKVTQSSRYLVKRTGEKVFLECVQDMDHENMFWYRQDPGLGLRLIYFSYDVKMKEKGDIPEGYSVSREKKERFSLILESASTNQTSMYLCASSTRTVHEQFFGPGTRLTVL.

V and J are TRBV28 and TRBJ2-7, with D perhaps TRBD2 (5 bases). V gave up 1 base and J gave up 6 bases, with 7 bases separating them. The germline gives CDR1 MDHEN, CDR2 SYDVKM. The CDR3 spans 12 residues. The CDR3 coding sequence is TGTGCCAGCAGTTTATTAGGAGGCGAGCAGTACTTC. Translating gives CASSLLGGEQYF.

This clone was counted once. This chain connects TRBV6-1 to TRBJ2-4, with 11 positions matching TRBD2. Germline trimming cut 3 bases from V and 7 bases from J; bases unmatched to any gene: 17. The CDR3 extends over 19 amino acids. CDR1 is MNHNS and CDR2 is SASEGT in the germline V gene. The CDR3 protein is CASSENYGTSGIRGNIQYF. The CDR3 DNA sequence: TGTGCCAGCAGTGAGAATTACGGGACTAGCGGTATCCGGGGTAACATTCAGTACTTC.

J is TRBJ2-7 and V is TRBV28; D may be TRBD2 (6 bases). The V and J ends lost 4 bases and 3 bases respectively, with 16 bases between them. CDR1 and CDR2 from the germline V gene are MDHEN and SYDVKM. The CDR3 has 15 amino acids. DNA of the CDR3: TGTGCCAGCAGTTCATCCGGAGGGTATGGCTACGAGCAGTACTTC. This encodes CASSSSGGYGYEQYF.

The chain combines TRBV6-1 with TRBJ2-2; the D is unclear. Germline V lookup: CDR1 MNHNS, CDR2 SASEGT. CDR3 length equals 12 residues. V shed 8 bases and J shed 3 bases, with 7 bases lying between them. This CDR3 is CASSSYTGELFF. CDR3 coding DNA: TGTGCCAGCTCATCTTACACCGGGGAGCTGTTTTTT.

The CDR3 DNA is TGTGCCAGCAGCGTAGTAGTCGGAGCGGGAGGAGAGCAGTTCTTC. Amino acid sequence: CASSVVVGAGGEQFF. The chain employs TRBV9 and TRBJ2-1; 9 bases line up with TRBD2. Trimming removed 0 bases from V and 10 bases from J; junction bases left unmatched: 8. In germline, CDR1 is SGDLS, CDR2 YYNGEE. This CDR3 comprises 15 residues.

The CDR3 protein is CASSHGPGDEITQYF. The CDR3 DNA is TGTGCCAGCAGTCACGGCCCGGGGGATGAGATAACGCAGTATTTT. V is TRBV7-9 and J is TRBJ2-3; the D gene is possibly TRBD2 (6 bases). This CDR3 is built from 15 residues. Germline-derived CDR1 and CDR2 are SEHNR and FQNEAQ (reference sequence). V lost 6 bases, J lost 9 bases, and 22 bases lay in between.

The chain combines TRBV11-2 with TRBJ2-5; the match to TRBD2 covers 12 bases. This CDR3 has 16 residues. The germline gives CDR1 SGHAT, CDR2 FQNNGV. J was trimmed by 5 bases and V by 1 base; bases with no gene match: 5. CDR3 residues: CASSLGRTSGTETQYF. Written as DNA, the CDR3 is TGTGCCAGCAGCTTAGGGAGGACTAGCGGGACGGAGACCCAGTACTTC.

The rearrangement uses TRBV6-1 and TRBJ2-7; 10 bases are shared with TRBD2. Trimming took 0 bases from V and 3 from J; bases not matched to a gene: 2. Germline V gives CDR1 MNHNS, CDR2 SASEGT. This CDR3 contains 15 residues. This CDR3 reads CASSEASGGIYEQYF. In DNA, the CDR3 is TGTGCCAGCAGTGAAGCTAGCGGGGGGATCTACGAGCAGTACTTC.

The chain uses TRBV7-9 and TRBJ2-6; D is possibly TRBD2 (5 bases). Trimming cost V 3 bases and J 1 base, with 13 bases left between them. The CDR3 is 17 amino acids. CDR1 and CDR2 from the germline V gene are SEHNR and FQNEAQ (reference sequence). CDR3 in DNA: TGTGCCAGCAGCTTCGAACAGAGACTATCTGGGGCCAACGTCCTGACTTTC. Translating it yields CASSFEQRLSGANVLTF.

This clone was seen a single time. V gene TRBV6-1 combines with J gene TRBJ2-7; unclear D gene. V shed 4 bases and J shed 3 bases, with 10 bases lying between them. Per the germline V gene, CDR1 is MNHNS and CDR2 is SASEGT. This CDR3 comprises 13 residues. The CDR3 nucleotides are TGTGCCAGCAGTGCAGTGGCTAGCTACGAGCAGTACTTC. Its protein product is CASSAVASYEQYF.

This rearrangement joins TRBV27 to TRBJ2-7, with D perhaps TRBD1 or TRBD2 (5 bases each). This CDR3 has 14 amino acids. The V gene lost 3 bases and the J gene lost 7 bases, with 16 bases spanning the gap. CDR1 is MNHEY, CDR2 SMNVEV, per germline (reference sequence). The CDR3 sequence: CASSLGRPGAEQYF. The CDR3, as DNA: TGTGCCAGCAGTTTGGGACGCCCTGGGGCAGAGCAGTACTTC.

CDR3 region: CASSLPGRMGAAQYF. The CDR3 nucleotides read TGTGCCAGCAGTCTCCCGGGACGGATGGGCGCCGCCCAGTACTTC. This rearrangement joins TRBV28 to TRBJ2-5; D is tentatively TRBD1 or TRBD2 (5 bases each). The CDR3 runs to 15 residues. Between the trimmed V and J ends, which lost 5 bases and 9 bases, there was a span of 22 bases. CDR1 MDHEN and CDR2 SYDVKM come from the germline V gene.

CDR3 sequence: CASSIGTPHNEQFF. The CDR3 region has the DNA TGTGCCAGTAGTATTGGGACGCCCCACAATGAGCAGTTCTTC. The rearrangement links TRBV19 to TRBJ2-1, with D perhaps TRBD1 or TRBD2 (5 bases each). The V gene's germline CDR1 is LNHDA and CDR2 SQIVND (reference sequence). The CDR3 consists of 14 residues. V gave up 3 bases and J gave up 5 bases, with 11 bases separating them.

V is TRBV5-1 and J is TRBJ1-2; D not certain. Germline values: CDR1 SGHRS, CDR2 YFSETQ. The CDR3 consists of 13 residues. V lost 5 bases to trimming and J lost 8 bases, with 16 bases between them. This CDR3 is CASRDGSAEGYTF. CDR3 coding DNA: TGCGCCAGCAGGGACGGGTCCGCGGAGGGCTACACCTTC.

The CDR3 DNA is TGTGCCAGCAGCTACACAGATACGCAGTATTTT. Its translation: CASSYTDTQYF. The chain joins TRBV7-9 to TRBJ2-3; D call uncertain. Germline V gives CDR1 SEHNR, CDR2 FQNEAQ (reference sequence). The CDR3 runs to 11 residues. Trimming removed 4 bases at V and 2 bases at J, with 1 base between.

The chain carries TRBV19 and TRBJ2-3; 11 bases agree with TRBD2. Germline V gene lookup returns CDR1 LNHDA and CDR2 SQIVND (reference sequence). The length of the CDR3 is 15 residues. J was trimmed by 4 bases and V by 5 bases; bases with no gene match: 5. CDR3 region: CASSDSGRVADTQYF. In DNA, the CDR3 is TGTGCCAGTAGTGATAGCGGGAGGGTCGCAGATACGCAGTATTTT.

The rearrangement joins TRBV18 to TRBJ2-7, with 10 positions matching TRBD1. CDR3 length equals 14 residues. CDR1 KGHSH and CDR2 LQKENI come from the germline V gene. V lost 4 bases, J lost 4 bases, and 4 bases stayed unmatched. In DNA, the CDR3 is TGTGCCAGCTCACTTGGACAGGGGGGGTACGAGCAGTACTTC. The encoded protein is CASSLGQGGYEQYF.

The chain joins TRBV5-1 to TRBJ1-1, with 7 positions matching TRBD1. Germline CDR1 and CDR2: SGHRS and YFSETQ. CDR3 size: 11 residues. V was clipped by 7 bases and J by 4 bases; unmatched bases: 1. CDR3 sequence: CASRQGTEAFF. DNA for the CDR3: TGCGCCAGCCGACAGGGCACTGAAGCTTTCTTT.

This chain links TRBV19 with TRBJ1-1; D remains ambiguous. CDR3 length: 14 residues. CDR1 LNHDA and CDR2 SQIVND come from the germline V gene (reference sequence). Trimming shortened V by 4 bases and J by 0 bases, and 9 bases separated the two germline ends. The CDR3, as DNA: TGTGCCAGTAGTACGGGCGGATTGAACACTGAAGCTTTCTTT. Amino acids: CASSTGGLNTEAFF.

This clone showed up just once. V is TRBV7-8 and J is TRBJ2-1; 9 bases align to TRBD2. Per germline, CDR1 SGHVS and CDR2 FQNEAQ. The CDR3 consists of 14 residues. After removal of 5 bases from V and 9 bases from J, the junction contained 8 bases not matched to a gene. This CDR3 reads CASSRREGKGEQFF. In DNA form, the CDR3 reads TGTGCCAGCAGCCGGCGGGAGGGTAAAGGTGAGCAGTTCTTC.

This clone was recorded once. V is TRBV6-1 and J is TRBJ2-2; D gene uncertain. The germline V and J ends were trimmed by 2 bases and 0 bases, with 10 bases remaining between them. Germline V lookup: CDR1 MNHNS, CDR2 SASEGT. The CDR3 covers 16 residues. CDR3 sequence: CASSERRAANTGELFF. The CDR3 coding sequence is TGTGCCAGCAGTGAACGTCGGGCGGCGAACACCGGGGAGCTGTTTTTT.

V is TRBV27 and J is TRBJ2-2; 10 nucleotides line up with TRBD1. The junction had 12 bases not matched to a gene; V was cut back by 4 bases and J by 4 bases. The germline gives CDR1 MNHEY, CDR2 SMNVEV (reference sequence). There are 18 residues in the CDR3. The CDR3: CASSSPQGQGSITGELFF. DNA of the CDR3: TGTGCCAGCAGTTCCCCCCAGGGACAGGGGTCTATCACCGGGGAGCTGTTTTTT.

The V gene is TRBV28, the J gene TRBJ2-1, with 9 bases fitting TRBD2. V trimming: 5 bases; J trimming: 7 bases; junction bases outside the gene matches: 9. Germline CDR1 is MDHEN and CDR2 is SYDVKM. The length of the CDR3 is 15 residues. The CDR3 sequence: CASSINSGSRNEQFF. The CDR3, as DNA: TGTGCCAGCAGTATCAATAGCGGGAGCAGGAATGAGCAGTTCTTC.

The V call is TRBV6-1, the J call TRBJ1-2; the D is unclear. This CDR3 is built from 13 residues. Between the trimmed V and J ends, which lost 6 bases and 8 bases, there was a span of 16 bases. CDR1 is MNHNS and CDR2 is SASEGT in the germline V gene. The CDR3 spells CASRAPGREGYTF. CDR3 bases: TGTGCCAGCAGGGCCCCGGGCCGAGAGGGCTACACCTTC.

The V call is TRBV5-1, the J call TRBJ1-1, with TRBD1 matching over 7 bases. Germline loops: CDR1 SGHRS, CDR2 YFSETQ. The CDR3 is 15 residues long. V lost 3 bases and J lost 1; bases outside the gene matches: 6. The CDR3 DNA reads TGCGCCAGCAGCTCGGGGACAGCGCCGAACACTGAAGCTTTCTTT. Protein sequence: CASSSGTAPNTEAFF.

The chain carries TRBV6-1 and TRBJ1-5; 11 bases match TRBD1. Germline-derived CDR1 and CDR2 are MNHNS and SASEGT. The CDR3 has 16 residues. The ends lost 4 bases at V and 6 bases at J; junction bases unmatched: 8. CDR3 loop: CASSAGTGGSSQPQHF. The CDR3 DNA reads as TGTGCCAGCAGTGCGGGGACAGGGGGTAGCTCTCAGCCCCAGCATTTT.